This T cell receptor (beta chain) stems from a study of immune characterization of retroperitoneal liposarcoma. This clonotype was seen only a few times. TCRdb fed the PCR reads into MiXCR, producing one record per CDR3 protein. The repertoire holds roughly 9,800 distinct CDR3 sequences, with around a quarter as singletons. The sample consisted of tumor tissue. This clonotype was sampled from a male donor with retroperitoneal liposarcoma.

The DNA for the CDR3 is TGTGCCAGCAGAGGGCGGATCAACACCGGGGAGCTGTTTTTT. This translates into CASRGRINTGELFF. This sequence joins TRBV27 and TRBJ2-2; no reliable D call. Germline CDR1 is MNHEY and CDR2 is SMNVEV (reference sequence). The length of the CDR3 is 14 residues. The V gene lost 6 bases and the J gene lost 2 bases, with 10 bases spanning the gap.